These T cell receptor beta chains were read from a single sample in a study of cytomegalovirus exposure and HLA in healthy donors. The method was immunoSEQ multiplex PCR; TCRdb's version includes in-frame clones alone and lacks a portion of them. Its table records tens of thousands of clones. Sequencing was carried out using PBMCs. The origin of the receptors is a female donor in good health and CMV-seropositive. Both conserved end residues are part of each CDR3. A D gene is named only where the DNA matches it firmly. Clone size is not always given. Where it is, it says once, few, many or a class for expanded clones.

d_call j_call clone_size v_call cdr3_aa cdr3_nt
NA TRBJ1-2 NA TRBV18 CASSSGLSTYGYTF TGTGCCAGCTCATCGGGTCTCTCTACCTATGGCTACACCTTC
NA TRBJ2-7 NA TRBV29-1 CSVEDYYEQYF TGCAGCGTTGAGGACTACTACGAGCAGTACTTC
TRBD1 TRBJ1-2 NA TRBV18 CASAPREGAAGYGYTF TGTGCCAGCGCCCCTAGAGAGGGGGCCGCGGGCTATGGCTACACCTTC
NA TRBJ2-7 NA TRBV18 CASSPVRTGGDEQYF TGTGCCAGCTCACCAGTTAGGACAGGAGGGGACGAGCAGTACTTC
NA TRBJ1-1 NA TRBV9 CASSVGSARGNTEAFF TGTGCCAGCAGCGTAGGTTCAGCCAGGGGGAACACTGAAGCTTTCTTT
TRBD1 TRBJ2-7 NA TRBV11-3 CASSGTGNEQYF TGTGCCAGCAGCGGGACAGGGAACGAGCAGTACTTC
NA TRBJ1-1 NA TRBV27 CASSLWQNTEAFF TGTGCCAGCAGTTTATGGCAGAACACTGAAGCTTTCTTT
NA TRBJ2-1 NA TRBV25-1 CASSDQGHEQFF TGTGCCAGCAGTGACCAGGGGCATGAGCAGTTCTTC
NA TRBJ1-2 NA TRBV5-4 CASSLDRGSYTF TGTGCCAGCAGCTTGGATCGGGGGAGCTACACCTTC
NA TRBJ1-2 NA TRBV28 CASSLGQNYGYTF TGTGCCAGCAGCCTCGGACAGAACTATGGCTACACCTTC
TRBD2 TRBJ2-1 NA TRBV4-1 CASSEGLAVSYNEQFF TGCGCCAGCAGCGAAGGCCTAGCGGTCTCCTACAATGAGCAGTTCTTC
TRBD1 TRBJ1-2 NA TRBV27 CASSLTGAYGYTF TGTGCCAGCAGTTTGACAGGGGCTTATGGCTACACCTTC
TRBD1 TRBJ2-1 NA TRBV25-1 CASSEYRGQIYNEQFF TGTGCCAGCAGTGAATATCGGGGACAGATTTACAATGAGCAGTTCTTC
NA TRBJ2-2 NA TRBV7-2 CASSLRGSGELFF TGTGCCAGCAGCTTACGGGGATCCGGGGAGCTGTTTTTT
TRBD2 TRBJ2-1 large TRBV6-5 CASSKTSGDYNEQFF TGTGCCAGCAGTAAGACTAGCGGTGATTACAATGAGCAGTTCTTC
NA TRBJ2-7 NA TRBV18 CASSPQGVEQYF TGTGCCAGCTCACCACAAGGGGTCGAGCAGTACTTC
NA TRBJ1-1 NA TRBV7-9 CASIPSGGYTEAFF TGTGCCAGCATACCTTCTGGGGGGTACACTGAAGCTTTCTTT
TRBD1 TRBJ2-5 NA TRBV6-1 CAIWTGGETQYF TGTGCCATTTGGACAGGGGGTGAGACCCAGTACTTC
NA TRBJ2-7 NA TRBV12-5 CASGLVSSGAPYEQYF TGTGCTAGTGGTTTGGTGTCGTCAGGGGCCCCCTACGAGCAGTACTTC
TRBD1 TRBJ1-2 NA TRBV7-9 CASSWDSRGYTF TGTGCCAGCAGCTGGGACAGTCGCGGCTACACCTTC
NA TRBJ1-4 NA TRBV7-2 CASSLGQGWEKLFF TGTGCCAGCAGCTTAGGGCAGGGATGGGAAAAACTGTTTTTT
NA TRBJ1-4 NA TRBV5-5 CASSDRTNEKLFF TGTGCCAGCAGCGACAGGACTAATGAAAAACTGTTTTTT
NA TRBJ2-7 NA TRBV27 CASTTLQGRYYEQYF TGTGCCAGCACCACCCTACAGGGCCGCTACTACGAGCAGTACTTC
TRBD1 TRBJ1-4 NA TRBV9 CASSLTTGGDEKLFF TGTGCCAGCAGCCTAACGACAGGGGGCGATGAAAAACTGTTTTTT
NA TRBJ1-2 NA TRBV9 CASSVVDSYGYTF TGTGCCAGCAGCGTAGTAGATTCCTATGGCTACACCTTC
TRBD1 TRBJ2-7 NA TRBV7-9 CASRLGAGGEQYF TGTGCCAGCAGGTTGGGGGCAGGGGGCGAGCAGTACTTC
TRBD2 TRBJ2-4 NA TRBV27 CASSPGTSSNIQYF TGTGCCAGCAGCCCTGGGACTAGCAGTAACATTCAGTACTTC
NA TRBJ1-3 NA TRBV6-6 CASSFQRDSGNTIYF TGTGCCAGCAGCTTTCAGCGAGACTCTGGAAACACCATATATTTT
TRBD1 TRBJ2-2 NA TRBV6-5 CASSYLRGTGPGELFF TGTGCCAGCAGTTACCTTAGAGGGACAGGGCCCGGGGAGCTGTTTTTT
NA TRBJ2-3 NA TRBV4-2 CASSQVSGTDTQYF TGTGCCAGCAGCCAAGTGTCTGGCACAGATACGCAGTATTTT
TRBD2 TRBJ2-7 NA TRBV6-5 CASSYSSGRHYEQYF TGTGCCAGCAGTTACTCTAGCGGGAGGCACTACGAGCAGTACTTC
NA TRBJ2-7 NA TRBV6-5 CASSYSSGGVNEQYF TGTGCCAGCAGTTACTCGTCCGGAGGGGTAAACGAGCAGTACTTC
TRBD2 TRBJ2-2 NA TRBV6-6 CASSYKLAVSTGELFF TGTGCCAGCAGTTACAAACTAGCGGTTTCCACCGGGGAGCTGTTTTTT
NA TRBJ1-1 NA TRBV5-1 CASSGGTGLDTEAFF TGCGCCAGCAGCGGGGGCACCGGGTTGGACACTGAAGCTTTCTTT
TRBD1 TRBJ1-1 NA TRBV25-1 CASSEWTGGQNTEAFF TGTGCCAGCAGTGAATGGACAGGGGGACAGAACACTGAAGCTTTCTTT
NA TRBJ1-5 NA TRBV7-2 CASSFRRDSNQPQHF TGTGCCAGCAGCTTTAGGAGGGATAGCAATCAGCCCCAGCATTTT
NA TRBJ1-1 NA TRBV28 CASRRDWTEAFF TGTGCCAGCAGGCGAGATTGGACTGAAGCTTTCTTT
TRBD1 TRBJ2-7 NA TRBV30 CAEQGAGYEQYF TGTGCGGAACAGGGGGCAGGCTACGAGCAGTACTTC
TRBD2 TRBJ2-1 NA TRBV2 CASSDSPSGRVYNEQFF TGTGCCAGCAGTGATTCCCCTAGCGGGAGGGTCTACAATGAGCAGTTCTTC
TRBD2 TRBJ2-3 NA TRBV5-1 CASSSSGTSGNTQYF TGCGCCAGCAGTTCCTCCGGGACTAGCGGGAATACGCAGTATTTT
TRBD1 TRBJ1-2 NA TRBV2 CASSGDREGYTF TGTGCCAGCAGTGGGGACAGGGAAGGCTACACCTTC